Listed here is a single TCR beta chain. Antigen: not known. CDR1 is SGHAT and CDR2 is FQNNGV in the germline V gene. Unmatched junction bases numbered 9, after V lost 2 bases and J lost 2 bases. The CDR3 extends over 17 amino acids. RNA was extracted with the RNeasy kit, and a quantity of 0.5 to 1 ug was reverse transcribed using random hexamers. TCRdb used MiXCR to reprocess the immunoSEQ multiplex PCR reads, holding one entry per CDR3 protein. The sample lists around 150,000 distinct CDR3 sequences, approximately 95% occurring once. This record comes from a study of CD8 T cells in Susac syndrome. Study summary: Patients with Susac syndrome were, at the time of blood collection, therapy-naive, maintained on corticosteroids, or maintained on intravenous immunoglobulin alone. Study-wide results and limits: Susac-specific public clones numbered fewer than 20 in total CD8+ repertoires (and 4 or 5 in CD8+ TEMRA repertoires). Clonal expansion of CD8+ cells in Susac peaked in TEMRA cells (and in active patients).

FACS enriched CD8+ TEMRA cells, while bulk CD8+ and CD4+ were negatively isolated. Sequencing was performed on CD8+ T cells from PBMCs. J is TRBJ2-4 and V is TRBV11-2, with 7 positions matching TRBD1. This TCR was recovered from a human donor with Susac syndrome. The CDR3 DNA reads TGTGCCAGCAGCTTAATCCCACGAGGGGGCTCCAAAAACATTCAGTACTTC. Translated: CASSLIPRGGSKNIQYF.